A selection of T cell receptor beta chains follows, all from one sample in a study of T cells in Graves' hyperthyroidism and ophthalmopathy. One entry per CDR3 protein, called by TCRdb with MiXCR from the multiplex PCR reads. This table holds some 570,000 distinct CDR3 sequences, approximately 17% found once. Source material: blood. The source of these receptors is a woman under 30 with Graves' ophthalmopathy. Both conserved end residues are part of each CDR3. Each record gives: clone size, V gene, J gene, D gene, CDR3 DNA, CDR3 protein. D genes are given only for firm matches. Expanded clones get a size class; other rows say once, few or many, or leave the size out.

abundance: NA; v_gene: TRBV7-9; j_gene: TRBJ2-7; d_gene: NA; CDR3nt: TGTGCCAGCAGCTTAGTAGGAGACAGGAATTACAATGAGCAGTACTTC; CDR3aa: CASSLVGDRNYNEQYF
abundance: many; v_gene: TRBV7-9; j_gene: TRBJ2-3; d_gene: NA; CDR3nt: TGTGCCAGCAACGGTAACACAGATACGCAGTATTTT; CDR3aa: CASNGNTDTQYF
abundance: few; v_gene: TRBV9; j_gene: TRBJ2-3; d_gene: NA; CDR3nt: TGTGCCAGCAGCGTAGCCACTGGTACCGCGGGGAGCACAGATACGCAGTATTTT; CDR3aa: CASSVATGTAGSTDTQYF
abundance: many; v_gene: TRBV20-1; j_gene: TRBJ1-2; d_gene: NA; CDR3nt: TGCAGTGGCGCCCCCGTGGGCTACACCTTC; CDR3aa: CSGAPVGYTF
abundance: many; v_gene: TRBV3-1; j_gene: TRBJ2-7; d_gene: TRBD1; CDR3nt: TGTGCCAGCAGCCACGGGACAGCAAACCACTACGAGCAGTACTTC; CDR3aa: CASSHGTANHYEQYF
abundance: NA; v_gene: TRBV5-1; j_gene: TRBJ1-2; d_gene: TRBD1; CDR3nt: TGCGCCAGCAGCTTGGCCGGAACAGGGGGCGAATTTGGCTACACCTTC; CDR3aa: CASSLAGTGGEFGYTF
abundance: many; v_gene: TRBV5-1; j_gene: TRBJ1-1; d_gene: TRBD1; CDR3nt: TGCGCCAGCAGCTTGGAGACAGGGGGGATACAGAGAACTGAAGCTTTCTTT; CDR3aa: CASSLETGGIQRTEAFF
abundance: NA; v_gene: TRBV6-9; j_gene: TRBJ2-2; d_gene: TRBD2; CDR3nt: TGTGCCAGCAGTTACGGACTAGCGGGAGACACCGGGGAGCTGTTTTTT; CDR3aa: CASSYGLAGDTGELFF
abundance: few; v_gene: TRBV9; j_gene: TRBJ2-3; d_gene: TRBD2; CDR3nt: TGTGCCAGCAGCGGGGGACTAGCGGGGGTTTGGGATACGCAGTATTTT; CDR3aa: CASSGGLAGVWDTQYF
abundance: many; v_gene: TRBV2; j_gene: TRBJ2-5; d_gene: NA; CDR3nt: TGTGCCAGCAACGCGGAGGGGCCAGCCTTGACCCAGTACTTC; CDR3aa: CASNAEGPALTQYF
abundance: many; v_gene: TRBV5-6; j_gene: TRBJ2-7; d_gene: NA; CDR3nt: TGTGCCAGCAGCCGAACGAGGCTAGCCACCTACGAGCAGTACTTC; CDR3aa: CASSRTRLATYEQYF
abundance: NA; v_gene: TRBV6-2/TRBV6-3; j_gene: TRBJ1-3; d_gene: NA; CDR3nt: TGTGCCAGCAGAGACCGTGAGAGCTCTGGAAACACCATATATTTT; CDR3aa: CASRDRESSGNTIYF
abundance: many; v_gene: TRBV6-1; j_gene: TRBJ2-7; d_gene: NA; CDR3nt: TGTGCCAGCAGTGAGCGGGACGGGAGCTCCTACGAGCAGTACTTC; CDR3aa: CASSERDGSSYEQYF
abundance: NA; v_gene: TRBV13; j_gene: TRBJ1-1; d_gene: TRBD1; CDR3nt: TGTGCCAGCAGCGTCCTTCCAGGGACAGGGGGCCGGACTGAAGCTTTCTTT; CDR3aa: CASSVLPGTGGRTEAFF
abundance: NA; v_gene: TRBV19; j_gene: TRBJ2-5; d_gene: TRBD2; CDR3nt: TGTGCCAGTAGTACCGGGGGGGCAATCCAAGAGACCCAGTACTTC; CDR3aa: CASSTGGAIQETQYF
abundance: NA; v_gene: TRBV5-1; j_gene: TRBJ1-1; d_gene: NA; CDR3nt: TGCGCCAGCAGCCTCCGAGGGAGGGAGGCGTACACTGAAGCTTTCTTT; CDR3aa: CASSLRGREAYTEAFF
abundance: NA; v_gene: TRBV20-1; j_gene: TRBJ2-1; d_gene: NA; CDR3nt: TGCAGTGCTAGAGATCTATTGCGGACGGAGCAGTTCTTC; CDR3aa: CSARDLLRTEQFF
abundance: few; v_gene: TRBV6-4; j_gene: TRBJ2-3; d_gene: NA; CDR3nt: TGTGCCAGCAAGGCCTCGGGCACAGATACGCAGTATTTT; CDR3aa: CASKASGTDTQYF
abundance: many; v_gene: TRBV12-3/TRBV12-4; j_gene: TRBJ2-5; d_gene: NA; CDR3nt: TGTGCCAGCAGTTCGCAGGGAGCCCAGTACTTC; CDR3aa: CASSSQGAQYF
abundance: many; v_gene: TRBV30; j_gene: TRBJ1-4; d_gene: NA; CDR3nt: TGTGCCTGGAGTCAGGGGACTGAAAAACTGTTTTTT; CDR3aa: CAWSQGTEKLFF
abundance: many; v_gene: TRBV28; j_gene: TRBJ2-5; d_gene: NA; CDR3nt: TGTGCCAGCAGTTCATGGACCTCCGGAACGGAAGAGACCCAGTACTTC; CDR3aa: CASSSWTSGTEETQYF
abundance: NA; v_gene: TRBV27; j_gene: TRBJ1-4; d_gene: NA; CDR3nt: TGTGCCAGCAGTTTGTCCGGGACCCTTAATGAAAAACTGTTTTTT; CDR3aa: CASSLSGTLNEKLFF
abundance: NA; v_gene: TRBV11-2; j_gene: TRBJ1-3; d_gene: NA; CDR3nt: TGTGCCAGCAGCAGCGAAAGGGTTCTACCTGGAAACACCATATATTTT; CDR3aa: CASSSERVLPGNTIYF
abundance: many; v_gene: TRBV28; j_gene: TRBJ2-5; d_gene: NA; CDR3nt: TGTGCCAGCAGTTCCCTACTGGGGGGTCAAGAGACCCAGTACTTC; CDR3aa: CASSSLLGGQETQYF
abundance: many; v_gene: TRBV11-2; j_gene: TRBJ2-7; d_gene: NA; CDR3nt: TGTGCCAGCAGCTTAGGGGACTGGGGGACCGACGAGCAGTACTTC; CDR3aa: CASSLGDWGTDEQYF